Listed here is a single T cell receptor (beta chain). The antigen is undetermined. The donors, nominally healthy at sampling, likely had unrecorded immune exposures. PCR amplification relied on 60 Vbeta primers (plus 13 Jbeta primers). The method was immunoSEQ multiplex PCR; TCRdb's version includes in-frame clones alone and lacks a portion of them. This sample has roughly 150,000 clones; around 79% occur once, and the top ten carry 1.5% to 2%. This record belongs to a study of cytomegalovirus exposure and HLA in healthy donors. General observations from the study: TCR beta chain V- and J-gene trimming was linked, in a later analysis, to a missense variant in DCLRE1C. CMV serostatus was the only immune exposure information that was available. Cytomegalovirus association was listed for roughly 160 TCR beta chains.

The sample comprised PBMCs. This clonotype was sampled from a woman in her twenties or thirties in good health and CMV-seronegative.

The CDR3 region is CASLARGAGGTWTQYF. The CDR3 DNA is TGTGCCAGTCTTGCGCGGGGAGCGGGGGGGACTTGGACGCAGTATTTT. The chain joins TRBV19 to TRBJ2-3; 10 bases are shared with TRBD2. The CDR3 is 16 residues long. Trimming removed 8 bases from V and 9 bases from J; junction bases left unmatched: 17. Looked up from germline, CDR1 is LNHDA and CDR2 is SQIVND (reference sequence).